The source of this T cell receptor beta chain is a study of vaccination effects on CD4 cells after COVID-19. The table came from immunoSEQ multiplex PCR; TCRdb's copy has only in-frame clones and leaves some out. Of 20,000 to 25,000 clones in the sample, 73% were seen once. As for this clone: Its specificity is unknown. One end of the junction does not line up with germline, which may come from a read error.

Germline-derived CDR1 and CDR2 are SSHAT and FNYEAQ (reference sequence). The CDR3 runs to 17 residues. The ViraFEST assay expanded antigen-specific CD4+ T cells with viral peptide pools before sequencing. Isolating CD4+ T cells followed approximately ten days of culture. The healthy vaccine recipients, who had no prior SARS-CoV-2 infection, showed negative nucleocapsid antibodies. Study-wide points: By a late point after vaccination, infection- and vaccine-induced clones had shrunk markedly through clonal contraction.

V is TRBV7-7 and J is TRBJ2-5; 10 nucleotides line up with TRBD1. Source: CD4+ T cells from PBMCs cultured with HCoV-NL63 spike peptides, taken before COVID-19 vaccination. The TCR originated in a human donor who received a COVID-19 vaccine. Written as DNA, the CDR3 is TGTGCTAGCAGCTTAGGAAGAAGGGACAGGGGCCAAGAGACCCAGTACTTC. It is translated as CASSLGRRDRGQETQYF.